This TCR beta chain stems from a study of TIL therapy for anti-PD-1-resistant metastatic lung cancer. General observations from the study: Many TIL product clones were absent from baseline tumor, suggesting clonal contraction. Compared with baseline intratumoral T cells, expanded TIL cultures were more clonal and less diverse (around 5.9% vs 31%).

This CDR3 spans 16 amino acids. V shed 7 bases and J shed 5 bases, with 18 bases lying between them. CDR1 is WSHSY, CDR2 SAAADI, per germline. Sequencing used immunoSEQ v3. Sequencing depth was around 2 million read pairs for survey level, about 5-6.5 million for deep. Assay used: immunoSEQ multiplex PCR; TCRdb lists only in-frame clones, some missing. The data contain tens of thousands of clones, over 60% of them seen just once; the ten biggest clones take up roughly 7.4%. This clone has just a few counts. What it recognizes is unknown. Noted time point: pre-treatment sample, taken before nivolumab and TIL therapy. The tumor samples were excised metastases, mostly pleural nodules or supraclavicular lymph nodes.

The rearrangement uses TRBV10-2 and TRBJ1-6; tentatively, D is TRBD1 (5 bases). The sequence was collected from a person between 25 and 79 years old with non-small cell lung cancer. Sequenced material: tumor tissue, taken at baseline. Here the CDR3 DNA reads TGCGCCAGCACAAAGCAGGGAAGGGCCCATAATTCACCCCTCCACTTT. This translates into CASTKQGRAHNSPLHF.